This T cell receptor (beta chain) was sequenced during a study of shared clonotypes between healthy human individuals. The CDR3 runs to 14 residues. The V segment lost 1 base and the J segment 4 bases; nucleotides outside the gene matches: 0. Per the germline V gene, CDR1 is SGHAT and CDR2 is FQNNGV. Findings and limits, study-wide: Incompleteness in sorted-subset sequencing, despite large depth, was shown by rarefaction.

Libraries were prepared by immunoSEQ multiplex PCR; TCRdb keeps only in-frame clonotypes and omits some of them. This table has a few million clones, approximately 90% appearing once. This clone occurred a few times. Its antigen remains unidentified. This TCR was recovered from a man between 18 and 29 years old in good health. Some clones in this sample may be carry-over from other donors' samples. The V and J genes are TRBV11-2 and TRBJ1-5; 8 nucleotides align to TRBD1. Source material: naive CD4+ T cells from PBMCs. Subset given: CD45RA+ positively selected. The CDR3 loop is CASSLGQGNQPQHF. CDR3 sequence (DNA): TGTGCCAGCAGCTTAGGACAGGGGAATCAGCCCCAGCATTTT.